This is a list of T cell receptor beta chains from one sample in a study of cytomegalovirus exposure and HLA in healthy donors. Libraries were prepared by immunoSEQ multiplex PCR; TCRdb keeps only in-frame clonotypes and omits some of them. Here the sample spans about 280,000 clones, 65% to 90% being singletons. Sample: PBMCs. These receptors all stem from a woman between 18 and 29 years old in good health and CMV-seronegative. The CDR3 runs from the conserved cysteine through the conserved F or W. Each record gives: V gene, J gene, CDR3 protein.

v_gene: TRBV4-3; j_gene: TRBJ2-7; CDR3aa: CASSQARGAYEQYF
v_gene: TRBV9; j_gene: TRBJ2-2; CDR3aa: CASSVQGDTGELFF
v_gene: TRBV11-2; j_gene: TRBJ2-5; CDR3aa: CASSLDSVETQYF
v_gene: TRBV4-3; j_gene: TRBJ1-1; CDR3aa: CASSQELGGGTEAFF
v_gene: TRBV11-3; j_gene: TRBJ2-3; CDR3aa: CASSFLGLSTDTQYF
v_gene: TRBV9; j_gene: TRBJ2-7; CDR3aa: CASSISDRVHEQYF
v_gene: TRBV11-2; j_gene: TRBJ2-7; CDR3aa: CASRGLAGGPYEQYF
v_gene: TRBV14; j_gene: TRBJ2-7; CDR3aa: CASSQLGTAPYEQYF
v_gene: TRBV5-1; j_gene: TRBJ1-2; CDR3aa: CASSPGVATNVYGYTF
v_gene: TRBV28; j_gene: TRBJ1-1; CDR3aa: CASSSGTGRTEAFF
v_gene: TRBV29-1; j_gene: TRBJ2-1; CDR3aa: CSVEDLARWSYNEQFF
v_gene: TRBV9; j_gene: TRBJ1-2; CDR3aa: CASSVNRDGYTF
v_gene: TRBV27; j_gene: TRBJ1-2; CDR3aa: CASSSRGLDGYTF
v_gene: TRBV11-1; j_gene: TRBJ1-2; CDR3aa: CASSLSRASGYTF
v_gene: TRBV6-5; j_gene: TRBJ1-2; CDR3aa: CASSYSGTDYGYTF
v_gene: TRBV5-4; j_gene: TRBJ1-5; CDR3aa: CATGTDISNQPQHF
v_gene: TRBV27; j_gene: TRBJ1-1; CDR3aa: CASSLREQTEAFF
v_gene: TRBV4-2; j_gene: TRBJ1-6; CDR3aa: CASSQETGADSPLHF
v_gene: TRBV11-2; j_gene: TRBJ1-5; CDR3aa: CASSWKGDQPQHF
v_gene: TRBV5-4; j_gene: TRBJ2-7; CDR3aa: CASSLGGTGLYEQYF
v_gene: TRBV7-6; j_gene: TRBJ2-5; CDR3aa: CASRSNSGGGIETQYF
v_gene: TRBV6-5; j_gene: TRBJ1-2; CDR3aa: CASSAQGALGYTF
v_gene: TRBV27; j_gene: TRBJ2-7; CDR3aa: CASSLFQGGEDYEQYF
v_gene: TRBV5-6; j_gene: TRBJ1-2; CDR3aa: CASAAGGVYGYTF
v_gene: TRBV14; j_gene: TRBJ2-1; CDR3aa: CASSTTSGFYNEQFF
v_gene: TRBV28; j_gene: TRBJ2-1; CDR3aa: CASRDRGAYNEQFF
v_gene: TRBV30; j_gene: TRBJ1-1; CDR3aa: CAWSHGTGIEAFF
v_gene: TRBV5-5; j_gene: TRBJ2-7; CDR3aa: CASSHPGQGYEQYF
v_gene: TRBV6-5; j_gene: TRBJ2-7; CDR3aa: CASTVAGGPVYEQYF
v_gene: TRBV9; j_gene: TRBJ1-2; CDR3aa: CASSAGRWEANGYTF
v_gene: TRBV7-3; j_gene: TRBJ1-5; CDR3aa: CASSLTGSDQPQHF
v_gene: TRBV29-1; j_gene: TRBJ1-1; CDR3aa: CSVFATALNTEAFF
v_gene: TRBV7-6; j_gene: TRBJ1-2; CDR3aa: CASSLTSNYGYTF
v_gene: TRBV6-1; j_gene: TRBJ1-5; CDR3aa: CASSDQGDQPQHF
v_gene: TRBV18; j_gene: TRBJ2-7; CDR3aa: CASSPTGQAYEQYF
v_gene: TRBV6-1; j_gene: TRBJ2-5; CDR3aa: CASSEVWGRGETQYF
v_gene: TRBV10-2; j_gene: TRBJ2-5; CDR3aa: CASIPVISGGTGETQYF
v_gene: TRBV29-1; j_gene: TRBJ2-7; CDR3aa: CSSKPGQVVYEQYF
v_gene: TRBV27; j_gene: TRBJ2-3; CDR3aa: CASSLDPGRGIGGDTQYF
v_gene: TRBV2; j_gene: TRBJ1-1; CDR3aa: CASSEQGPTEAFF